Listed here is a single T cell receptor beta chain. Its cognate antigen is unknown. The record originates from a study of cytotoxic CD8 clonotypes in ibrutinib-treated CLL. Overall study context: Complete response was seen in 2 patients and partial in approximately 25; approximately 12 progressed and roughly 15 stayed remitted after a median around 64 months. When averaged across all of the samples, the counts came to hundreds of thousands of productive templates and tens of thousands of productive rearrangements.

The repertoire was sequenced with immunoSEQ multiplex PCR; TCRdb's copy has only in-frame clones and lacks some. The sample lists 12,000 or so clones, about four fifths occurring once. Study-level points and caveats: T-cell clonality at baseline went above that of age-matched healthy donors and rose and fell with circulating CD8+ T-cell counts.

Genomic DNA for TCR beta libraries, 2 to 2.5 micrograms, came from cryopreserved PBMCs. Deletions cut 4 bases from V and 0 bases from J, with 19 bases between. The germline V gene encodes CDR1 MDHEN and CDR2 SYDVKM. This CDR3 is 18 amino acids long. The sample here was PBMCs, taken at disease progression, from a patient treated with ibrutinib. This chain links TRBV28 with TRBJ1-3; D is perhaps TRBD1 (6 bases). The receptor was derived from a human donor with chronic lymphocytic leukemia. The CDR3 is CASSWTDASLNSGNTIYF. The CDR3 DNA reads as TGTGCCAGCAGTTGGACAGACGCTAGCCTCAACTCTGGAAACACCATATATTTT.